This T cell receptor beta chain came from a study of identical twins. General study points: Researchers reported excess low generation probability among twin-shared out-of-frame alpha sequences. Within cord blood, abundant beta clonotypes carried fewer insertions, but memory repertoires showed no such trend.

From the 5' RACE reads, TCRdb called clonotypes with MiXCR, one entry per CDR3 protein. This sample has nearly 900,000 distinct CDR3 sequences, with about 12% found just once. This clonotype was detected many times. What it binds is unknown. Trimming pared 6 bases from V and 5 bases from J, leaving 8 bases between. The length of the CDR3 is 11 residues. Another study also made use of these data, one on yellow fever vaccine responses in identical twins.

The clonotype was recovered from a young woman in good health. The sequencing input was PBMCs. The V call is TRBV12-3 or TRBV12-4, the J call TRBJ2-7; D not resolved. CDR3 loop: CASSLRHEQYF. The DNA for the CDR3 is TGTGCCAGCAGCCTTAGACACGAGCAGTACTTC.